This TCR beta chain was identified during a study of T cells in Graves' hyperthyroidism and ophthalmopathy. Study background: Peripheral blood specimens were obtained at initial diagnosis, prior to any treatment.

Template material for amplifying TCR beta CDR3 regions consisted of RNA transcripts. With the HTBI primer set, the TCR CDR3 went through a first round of RT-PCR. TCRdb fed the multiplex PCR reads into MiXCR, producing one record per CDR3 protein. The sample records 350,000 or so distinct CDR3 sequences, around a sixth being singletons. This clonotype was recorded at least ten times. V lost 2 bases and J lost 4; bases outside the gene matches: 6. The CDR3 runs to 15 residues. Material for sequencing was blood. The rearrangement links TRBV12-3 or TRBV12-4 to TRBJ2-3; the match to TRBD2 covers 7 bases. The receptor was derived from a woman between 50 and 59 years old with Graves' hyperthyroidism. For the CDR3, the DNA is TGTGCCAGCAGTTTAATCGCGGGGGTTCCAGATACGCAGTATTTT. Translated, it gives CASSLIAGVPDTQYF.